These T cell receptor beta chains were read from a single sample in a study of OX40 agonist ivuxolimab in advanced cancers. Profiled with immunoSEQ multiplex PCR; TCRdb holds only in-frame clones, not every one. The repertoire holds approximately 100,000 clones, with roughly 90% as singletons. Here the sequenced sample was CD4+ or CD8+ T cells sorted from blood, taken in a trial of the OX40 agonist ivuxolimab. The receptors come from an adult with an advanced solid tumor such as melanoma, head and neck, liver or kidney cancer. Both conserved end residues are part of each CDR3. D genes are given only for firm matches. Size tells how often a clone was seen (once, few, many) or the class of an expanded clone, and some rows leave it out.

clone_size,j_call,v_call,d_call,cdr3_aa,cdr3_nt
NA,TRBJ1-6,TRBV19,NA,CASSPGGGNSPLHF,TGTGCCAGTAGTCCCGGGGGCGGTAATTCACCCCTCCACTTT
NA,TRBJ1-5,TRBV28,NA,CASRLGGASPQPQHF,TGTGCCAGCAGATTAGGAGGGGCCTCGCCGCAGCCCCAGCATTTT
NA,TRBJ2-2,TRBV6-6,NA,CASSYGYPNTGELFF,TGTGCCAGCAGTTACGGCTACCCGAACACCGGGGAGCTGTTTTTT
few,TRBJ1-5,TRBV10-3,NA,CATWPGSDQPQHF,TGTGCCACCTGGCCGGGGTCGGATCAGCCCCAGCATTTT
NA,TRBJ1-2,TRBV5-1,NA,CASSRGGSERGGYTF,TGCGCCAGCAGCCGCGGGGGGTCTGAGCGGGGTGGCTACACCTTC
NA,TRBJ1-2,TRBV6-5,TRBD1,CASSSRQGGNYGYTF,TGTGCCAGCAGCTCCCGACAGGGGGGCAACTATGGCTACACCTTC
NA,TRBJ2-3,TRBV30,TRBD2,CAWKSGGDTQYF,TGTGCCTGGAAAAGCGGGGGAGATACGCAGTATTTT
once,TRBJ2-7,TRBV7-2,NA,CASRSTAFYEQYF,TGTGCCAGCAGGTCGACAGCATTCTACGAGCAGTACTTC
NA,TRBJ1-2,TRBV9,NA,CASRGSGSGANYGYTF,TGTGCCAGCAGGGGGTCGGGATCGGGAGCTAACTATGGCTACACCTTC
NA,TRBJ2-1,TRBV19,TRBD2,CASSIVTSGGNEQFF,TGTGCCAGTAGTATTGTGACTAGCGGGGGCAATGAGCAGTTCTTC
NA,TRBJ1-2,TRBV15,NA,CATRTRDTHNYGYTF,TGTGCCACCAGGACAAGGGACACTCATAACTATGGCTACACCTTC
NA,TRBJ2-5,TRBV6-5,NA,CASSYGVQETQYF,TGTGCCAGCAGTTACGGGGTCCAAGAGACCCAGTACTTC
NA,TRBJ2-3,TRBV5-1,NA,CASSSGWSTDTQYF,TGCGCCAGCAGCTCAGGGTGGAGCACAGATACGCAGTATTTT
NA,TRBJ1-6,TRBV7-7,NA,CASSLDRDRYNSPLHF,TGTGCCAGCAGCTTAGATCGCGACAGGTATAATTCACCCCTCCACTTT
NA,TRBJ1-1,TRBV15,NA,CATSWSESTEAFF,TGTGCCACCAGCTGGAGCGAAAGCACTGAAGCTTTCTTT
NA,TRBJ2-7,TRBV7-2,NA,CASSPPTPAYEQYF,TGTGCCAGCAGCCCACCGACTCCAGCCTACGAGCAGTACTTC
NA,TRBJ2-2,TRBV9,NA,CASSSLNTGELFF,TGTGCCAGCAGCTCTCTGAACACCGGGGAGCTGTTTTTT
NA,TRBJ2-5,TRBV5-1,NA,CASEVGGTETQYF,TGCGCCTCGGAGGTGGGGGGCACAGAGACCCAGTACTTC
NA,TRBJ2-7,TRBV28,TRBD2,CASRPTSVSSYEQYF,TGTGCCAGCAGGCCTACTAGCGTAAGCTCCTACGAGCAGTACTTC
once,TRBJ2-1,TRBV11-2,NA,CASRTPGSNEQFF,TGTGCCAGCCGGACACCCGGATCCAATGAGCAGTTCTTC
once,TRBJ2-3,TRBV10-3,NA,CAISGMGSGVGGDTQYF,TGTGCCATCAGTGGGATGGGTAGCGGTGTGGGGGGAGATACGCAGTATTTT
NA,TRBJ2-7,TRBV6-5,TRBD1,CASSYSEQGAEQYF,TGTGCCAGCAGTTACTCGGAACAGGGGGCCGAGCAGTACTTC
NA,TRBJ1-3,TRBV28,NA,CASSSPRSSSGNTIYF,TGTGCCAGCAGTTCGCCGCGGAGTTCCTCTGGAAACACCATATATTTT
NA,TRBJ2-3,TRBV27,TRBD1,CASSLRGQGTDTQYF,TGTGCCAGCAGTTTAAGGGGGCAAGGCACAGATACGCAGTATTTT
NA,TRBJ2-5,TRBV9,NA,CASSPGTWETQYF,TGTGCCAGCAGCCCCGGAACGTGGGAGACCCAGTACTTC
NA,TRBJ2-3,TRBV18,NA,CASSPTIQGGGDTQYF,TGTGCCAGCTCACCAACGATTCAGGGTGGTGGAGATACGCAGTATTTT
NA,TRBJ1-3,TRBV5-7,NA,CASSLPLISGNTIYF,TGTGCCAGCAGCTTACCGCTCATCTCTGGAAACACCATATATTTT
NA,TRBJ1-5,TRBV28,TRBD1,CASSLGTGYNQPQHF,TGTGCCAGCAGTTTGGGGACAGGGTATAATCAGCCCCAGCATTTT
NA,TRBJ2-3,TRBV7-9,NA,CASSRTDTQYF,TGTGCCAGCAGTCGAACAGATACGCAGTATTTT
NA,TRBJ1-1,TRBV7-2,TRBD1,CASSYRTGGASAEAFF,TGTGCCAGCAGCTACCGGACAGGGGGCGCATCTGCTGAAGCTTTCTTT
NA,TRBJ2-7,TRBV29-1,TRBD1,CSAGTGDYEQYF,TGCAGCGCTGGGACAGGGGACTACGAGCAGTACTTC
once,TRBJ2-7,TRBV28,NA,CASSLLGGGNGLYEQYF,TGTGCCAGCAGTTTACTAGGAGGGGGGAACGGGCTCTACGAGCAGTACTTC
NA,TRBJ1-3,TRBV19,NA,CASRPLEVSSTSGNTIYF,TGTGCCAGTAGGCCTCTAGAGGTCTCATCAACCTCCGGAAACACCATATATTTT